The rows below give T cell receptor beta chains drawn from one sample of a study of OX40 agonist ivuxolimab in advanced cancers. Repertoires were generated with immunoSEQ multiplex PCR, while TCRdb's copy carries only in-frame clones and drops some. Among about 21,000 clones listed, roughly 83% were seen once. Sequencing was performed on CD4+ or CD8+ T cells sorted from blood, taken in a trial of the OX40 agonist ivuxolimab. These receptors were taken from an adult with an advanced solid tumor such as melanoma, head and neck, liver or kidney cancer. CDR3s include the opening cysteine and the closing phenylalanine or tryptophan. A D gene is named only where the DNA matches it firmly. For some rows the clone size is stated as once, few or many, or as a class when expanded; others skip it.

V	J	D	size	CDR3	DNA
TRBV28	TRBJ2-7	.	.	CASSYGVDEQYF	TGTGCCAGCAGTTACGGCGTCGACGAGCAGTACTTC
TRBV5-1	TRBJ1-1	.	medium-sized	CASSLAGGYTEAFF	TGCGCCAGCAGCTTGGCGGGCGGATACACTGAAGCTTTCTTT
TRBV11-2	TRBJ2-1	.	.	CASSLDRLPFEQFF	TGTGCCAGCAGCTTAGATCGACTCCCTTTTGAGCAGTTCTTC
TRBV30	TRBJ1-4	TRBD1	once	CAWSVRASGQGAEDPNEKLFF	TGTGCCTGGAGTGTACGGGCGTCAGGACAGGGGGCGGAAGATCCTAATGAAAAACTGTTTTTT
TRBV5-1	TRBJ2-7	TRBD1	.	CASRDWNRGDQYEQYF	TGCGCCAGCAGAGATTGGAACAGGGGGGATCAGTACGAGCAGTACTTC
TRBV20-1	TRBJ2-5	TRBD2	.	CSARTSGTQYF	TGCAGTGCCAGGACTAGCGGGACCCAGTACTTC
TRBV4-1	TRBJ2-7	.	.	CASSQPENPAEQYF	TGCGCCAGCAGCCAACCCGAAAACCCTGCCGAGCAGTACTTC
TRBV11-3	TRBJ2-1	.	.	CASSLAGNNEQFF	TGTGCCAGCAGCTTAGCAGGAAACAATGAGCAGTTCTTC
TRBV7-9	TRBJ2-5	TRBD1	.	CASSPSGTVGETQYF	TGTGCCAGCAGCCCCTCCGGGACAGTAGGTGAGACCCAGTACTTC
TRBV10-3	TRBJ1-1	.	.	CAISLGASTEAFF	TGTGCCATCAGTCTTGGGGCTAGCACTGAAGCTTTCTTT
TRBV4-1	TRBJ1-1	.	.	CASSQSPRGANTEAFF	TGCGCCAGCAGCCAAAGTCCCCGGGGGGCGAACACTGAAGCTTTCTTT
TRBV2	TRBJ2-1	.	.	CASTHHYEGGFEGNEQFF	TGTGCCAGCACCCATCATTACGAGGGGGGATTTGAAGGCAATGAGCAGTTCTTC
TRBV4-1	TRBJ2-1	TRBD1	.	CASSEGAGQYNEQFF	TGCGCCAGCAGCGAGGGGGCAGGTCAGTACAATGAGCAGTTCTTC
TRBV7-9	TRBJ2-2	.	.	CASSNRDRNTGELFF	TGTGCCAGCAGCAACCGGGACCGAAACACCGGGGAGCTGTTTTTT
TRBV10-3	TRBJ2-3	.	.	CAISPNGQTFSTDTQYF	TGTGCCATCAGCCCAAACGGACAGACCTTTAGCACAGATACGCAGTATTTT
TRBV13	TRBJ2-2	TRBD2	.	CASRPGTSGTTGELFF	TGTGCCAGCAGGCCCGGGACTAGCGGGACTACCGGGGAGCTGTTTTTT
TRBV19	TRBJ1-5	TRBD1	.	CASSGTGWGNQPQHF	TGTGCCAGTAGTGGGACAGGTTGGGGCAATCAGCCCCAGCATTTT
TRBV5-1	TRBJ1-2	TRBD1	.	CASSLGDRSYGYTF	TGCGCCAGCAGCTTGGGGGACAGAAGCTATGGCTACACCTTC
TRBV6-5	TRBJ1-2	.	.	CASSFGQGWYGYTF	TGTGCCAGCAGTTTTGGTCAGGGGTGGTACGGCTACACCTTC
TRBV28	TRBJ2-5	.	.	CASSSGDGEETQYF	TGTGCCAGCAGTTCTGGTGACGGGGAAGAGACCCAGTACTTC
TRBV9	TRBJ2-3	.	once	CASSRRQGGTDTQYF	TGTGCCAGCTCCAGGAGGCAGGGCGGCACAGATACGCAGTATTTT
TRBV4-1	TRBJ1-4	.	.	CASSPLGREWEKLFF	TGCGCCAGCAGCCCCCTCGGACGGGAGTGGGAAAAACTGTTTTTT
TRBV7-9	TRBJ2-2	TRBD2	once	CASSFPGLAGPHTGELFF	TGTGCCAGCAGCTTTCCGGGACTAGCGGGGCCCCACACCGGGGAGCTGTTTTTT
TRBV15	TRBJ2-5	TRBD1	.	CATSGTGNQETQYF	TGTGCCACCAGCGGGACAGGAAACCAAGAGACCCAGTACTTC
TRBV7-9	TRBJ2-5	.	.	CASSLSLGFEAQYF	TGTGCCAGCAGCTTATCACTAGGCTTCGAGGCCCAGTACTTC
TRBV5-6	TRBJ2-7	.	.	CASSLGPLAIYEQYF	TGTGCCAGCAGCTTGGGGCCACTGGCGATCTACGAGCAGTACTTC
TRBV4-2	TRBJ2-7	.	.	CASSQERYLYEQYF	TGTGCCAGCAGCCAAGAACGCTACCTCTACGAGCAGTACTTC
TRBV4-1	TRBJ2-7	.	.	CASSRPEGSYEQYF	TGCGCCAGCAGCCGCCCCGAGGGTTCCTACGAGCAGTACTTC
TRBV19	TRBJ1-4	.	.	CASSIEGGVATNEKLFF	TGTGCCAGTAGTATAGAAGGGGGGGTTGCAACTAATGAAAAACTGTTTTTT
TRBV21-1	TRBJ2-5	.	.	CASSTEPSCPLETQYF	TGTGCCAGCAGCACCGAACCTAGCTGTCCCCTGGAGACCCAGTACTTC
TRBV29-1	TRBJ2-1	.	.	CSALEYNEQFF	TGCAGCGCTCTAGAATACAATGAGCAGTTCTTC